Each of the 23 T cell receptor beta chains below was sequenced from the same sample in a study of T-cell reconstitution after alpha-beta-depleted transplantation in children. For TCRbeta, the library was prepared with unique molecular identifiers. In TCRdb, the PCR reads were re-called with MiXCR into one record per CDR3 protein. Among roughly 790,000 distinct CDR3 sequences listed, roughly 15% were seen once. The starting material was PBMCs, mostly from graft donor cells, obtained 360 days after TCRalphabeta/CD19-depleted stem cell transplant. Receptors were obtained from a male patient younger than 18 who had a stem cell transplant for acute lymphoblastic leukemia, so the T cells may come from the graft donor.

This chain uses TRBV20-1 with TRBJ2-1, with 9 bases lining up with TRBD2. Germline CDR1 DFQATT, CDR2 SNEGSKA (reference sequence). This CDR3 contains 15 residues. Unmatched junction bases numbered 6, after V lost 6 bases and J lost 0 bases. The chain's CDR3 is CSARLAVSSYNEQFF. The CDR3 DNA reads as TGCAGTGCCCGACTAGCGGTCTCCTCCTACAATGAGCAGTTCTTC.

This clonotype was recorded at least ten times. The V and J genes are TRBV12-3 or TRBV12-4 and TRBJ1-1; TRBD1 matches 7 bases. After removal of 1 base from V and 4 bases from J, the junction contained 6 bases not matched to a gene. The CDR3 sequence is 15 residues long. The CDR3 loop reads CASSLGRGRSTEAFF. The CDR3 DNA reads as TGTGCCAGCAGTTTAGGAAGGGGGCGCAGCACTGAAGCTTTCTTT.

The chain couples TRBV24-1 to TRBJ2-1; D unclear. The CDR3 is 16 residues long. Per germline, CDR1 KGHDR and CDR2 SFDVKD. V gave up 3 bases and J gave up 0 bases, with 11 bases separating them. CDR3 bases: TGTGCCACCAGTGATGCCGACCCGAGCTCCTACAATGAGCAGTTCTTC. Protein: CATSDADPSSYNEQFF.

This clonotype was picked up one time. V usage is TRBV5-1 and J usage is TRBJ2-7, with D unresolved. The ends were cut back, 4 bases at V and 5 bases at J, with 16 bases in the middle. From germline, CDR1 is SGHRS and CDR2 YFSETQ. The CDR3 has 14 amino acids. In DNA form, the CDR3 reads TGCGCCAGCAGCCCCCCCGGCACGTCCAACGAGCAGTACTTC. Translating gives CASSPPGTSNEQYF.

This clonotype was seen repeatedly, ten times or more. V usage is TRBV21-1 and J usage is TRBJ2-2. TRBV21-1 represents a pseudogene. The CDR3 covers 9 residues. DNA for the CDR3: TGTGCCTCCACCGGGGAGCTGTTTTTT. Translation: CASTGELFF.

This clonotype turned up a few times. V and J are TRBV7-9 and TRBJ1-2, with TRBD1 matching over 11 bases. This CDR3 is 16 amino acids long. The J segment lost 0 bases and the V segment lost 3 bases, leaving 3 bases of the junction unmatched. The germline V gene has CDR1 SEHNR and CDR2 FQNEAQ (reference sequence). CDR3 nucleotide sequence: TGTGCCAGCAGCTTTAAGGGACAGGGGGCTAACTATGGCTACACCTTC. This encodes CASSFKGQGANYGYTF.

In this sample, this clonotype turned up a few times. The rearrangement uses TRBV9 and TRBJ2-2, with TRBD2 identical over 10 bases. The ends lost 4 bases at V and 5 bases at J; junction bases unmatched: 8. This CDR3 comprises 16 residues. From germline, CDR1 is SGDLS and CDR2 YYNGEE. CDR3 protein: CASSRGLAVQTGELFF. The CDR3, as DNA: TGTGCCAGCAGCCGCGGACTAGCGGTCCAAACCGGGGAGCTGTTTTTT.

This clonotype has a count of ten or more. V and J are TRBV5-1 and TRBJ2-3, with 7 bases matching TRBD2. The germline V gene encodes CDR1 SGHRS and CDR2 YFSETQ. The CDR3 contains 17 residues. After removal of 4 bases from V and 2 bases from J, the junction contained 13 bases not matched to a gene. CDR3 sequence reads: CASSRPGLDTTTDTQYF. As DNA, the CDR3 is TGCGCCAGCAGCCGTCCCGGACTAGACACTACCACAGATACGCAGTATTTT.

This clonotype occurred a few times. The chain is built from TRBV7-8 and TRBJ2-1; 7 positions agree with TRBD2. The V gene end was trimmed by 4 bases and the J gene end by 0 bases; junction bases not matched to a gene: 3. CDR1 is SGHVS, CDR2 FQNEAQ, per germline. The CDR3 sequence is 15 residues long. CDR3 region: CASSWGGFSYNEQFF. CDR3 in DNA: TGTGCCAGCAGCTGGGGAGGGTTCTCCTACAATGAGCAGTTCTTC.

This rearrangement joins TRBV7-2 to TRBJ2-4; D call uncertain. V was shortened by 5 bases and J by 2 bases, with 7 bases between the two germline ends. The CDR3 is 13 amino acids. Germline V lookup: CDR1 SGHTA, CDR2 FQGNSA. CDR3 sequence (DNA): TGTGCCAGCAGCCCGTGGACCAAAAACATTCAGTACTTC. It yields the protein CASSPWTKNIQYF.

V usage is TRBV4-1 and J usage is TRBJ2-3; D call uncertain. The germline CDR1 and CDR2 sequences are MGHRA and YSYEKL. The CDR3 runs 13 residues. Trimming left V 6 bases short and J 8 bases short, with 15 bases between. The CDR3 sequence is CASSLLGIGTQYF. In nucleotides, the CDR3 is TGCGCCAGCAGTCTCCTGGGCATTGGTACGCAGTATTTT.

This clonotype was counted between two and nine times. The V and J genes are TRBV27 and TRBJ1-5, with a tentative D call TRBD1 (6 bases). The V end lost 2 bases, the J end lost 0 bases, and 11 bases lay between the germline ends. Germline-derived CDR1 and CDR2 are MNHEY and SMNVEV (reference sequence). The CDR3 runs 16 residues. This CDR3 reads CASSLKGGYSNQPQHF. In nucleotides, the CDR3 is TGTGCCAGCAGTTTAAAGGGGGGGTATAGCAATCAGCCCCAGCATTTT.

The chain carries TRBV15 and TRBJ1-6; unclear D gene. Trimming took 3 bases from V and 6 from J, leaving 9 bases between them. The CDR3 totals 14 residues. Germline V gene sequence: CDR1 LNHNV, CDR2 YYDKDF (reference sequence). The CDR3 nucleotides are TGTGCCACCAGCAGTCGGGCTACTAATTCACCCCTCCACTTT. It codes for CATSSRATNSPLHF.

On this clonotype itself: A much larger clone is a single base away; this may be a read error. The chain joins TRBV4-2 to TRBJ2-2; possibly TRBD1 or TRBD2 for D (5 bases each). The germline V gene has CDR1 LGHNA and CDR2 YNFKEQ. The CDR3 covers 15 residues. V was trimmed by 4 bases and J by 6 bases, leaving 15 bases between them. CDR3 region: CASSPGTLFSGELFF. CDR3 nucleotide sequence: TGTGCCAGCAGCCCCGGGACCTTATTTTCCGGGGAGCTGTTTTTT.

The chain links TRBV5-1 to TRBJ1-2; 7 positions match TRBD1. This CDR3 is 15 amino acids long. V shed 2 bases, J shed 1 base, and the junction held 5 bases outside the gene matches. Germline V CDR1 and CDR2: SGHRS, YFSETQ. This chain's CDR3 is CASSLTGQHNYGYTF. DNA of the CDR3: TGCGCCAGCAGCTTAACGGGACAGCATAACTATGGCTACACCTTC.

This clonotype was seen a few times. This sequence joins TRBV18 and TRBJ2-4, with TRBD1 identical over 7 bases. The CDR3 has 16 residues. V gave up 6 bases and J gave up 3 bases; unmatched junction bases: 11. Germline lookup yields CDR1 KGHSH and CDR2 LQKENI. CDR3 protein: CASSLQTGTVKNIQYF. CDR3 coding DNA: TGTGCCAGCTCTCTGCAAACCGGGACAGTCAAAAACATTCAGTACTTC.

This clonotype was seen a few times. This chain's CDR3 is CASRGEGRTSYYEQYF. In nucleotides, the CDR3 is TGTGCCAGCAGGGGGGAGGGCCGTACTTCCTACTACGAGCAGTACTTC. The chain uses TRBV7-9 and TRBJ2-7; 7 bases match TRBD2. J gave up 3 bases and V 6 bases, and 14 bases lay outside the gene matches. Germline V CDR1 and CDR2: SEHNR, FQNEAQ (reference sequence). CDR3 length: 16 residues.

Only a few counts were recorded for this clonotype. This chain connects TRBV29-1 to TRBJ2-1; 9 positions agree with TRBD2. This CDR3 is 15 amino acids long. The trim removed 1 base at V and 2 bases at J, leaving 3 bases unmatched. Germline CDR1 and CDR2: SQVTM and ANQGSEA. The CDR3 nucleotides read TGCAGCGTTGAAGGGGCGGGAGGGGCCTACAATGAGCAGTTCTTC. Encoded protein: CSVEGAGGAYNEQFF.

In its sample, this clonotype was seen a few times. The chain carries TRBV24-1 and TRBJ1-1; tentatively, D is TRBD1 (6 bases). V dropped 9 bases and J dropped 0 bases, with 13 bases sitting between them. This CDR3 region has 14 residues. CDR1 and CDR2 (germline): KGHDR, SFDVKD. This chain's CDR3 is CATSDRSMNTEAFF. Written as DNA, the CDR3 is TGTGCCACCTCAGACAGGTCCATGAACACTGAAGCTTTCTTT.

This clonotype occurred a few times. The J gene is TRBJ2-3, the V gene TRBV20-1; 7 bases agree with TRBD2. CDR1 is DFQATT, CDR2 SNEGSKA, per germline (reference sequence). The V segment lost 8 bases and the J segment 2 bases; nucleotides outside the gene matches: 7. The CDR3 runs 13 residues. CDR3 nucleotide sequence: TGCAGTCCCTTTAGCGGGTTCACAGATACGCAGTATTTT. It encodes CSPFSGFTDTQYF.

This clonotype was counted a few times. The J gene is TRBJ2-7, the V gene TRBV12-3 or TRBV12-4; a weak D match, TRBD2 (7 bases). The CDR3 runs 13 residues. V lost 3 bases to trimming and J lost 5 bases, with 11 bases between them. The CDR3 bases are TGTGCCAGCAGTTTGGGGGGGCGCGACGAGCAGTACTTC. It translates to CASSLGGRDEQYF.

This clonotype was counted many times. The genes are TRBV5-1 and TRBJ2-1; possibly TRBD2 for D (5 bases). Trimming took 0 bases from V and 4 from J, leaving 11 bases between them. The CDR3 spans 15 residues. Germline loops: CDR1 SGHRS, CDR2 YFSETQ. CDR3 residues: CASSLVREVYNEQFF. The CDR3 nucleotides read TGCGCCAGCAGCTTGGTTCGGGAAGTTTACAATGAGCAGTTCTTC.

The chain combines TRBV20-1 with TRBJ2-4; D unresolved. Germline V gives CDR1 DFQATT, CDR2 SNEGSKA (reference sequence). CDR3 length: 12 residues. V was trimmed by 4 bases and J by 0 bases, leaving 4 bases between them. As DNA, the CDR3 is TGCAGTGCTACCCCAGCCAAAAACATTCAGTACTTC. Translation gives CSATPAKNIQYF.